The 6 T cell receptor beta chains in this list originate from one sample, sequenced in a study of cytomegalovirus exposure and HLA in healthy donors. The study ran its PCR with 60 Vbeta and 13 Jbeta primers. Method: immunoSEQ multiplex PCR; TCRdb's copy keeps in-frame clones and lacks some. The sample records 150,000 to 200,000 clones, 60% to 85% being singletons. The sample consisted of PBMCs. Receptors were obtained from a woman aged 40 to 50 in good health and CMV-seronegative.

In the case of this clone: The same CDR3 is also encoded by other DNA sequences in this sample. This sequence joins TRBV6-4 and TRBJ1-1; unclear D gene. V was pared by 3 bases and J by 2 bases, with 7 bases between. The CDR3 runs 13 residues. Looked up from germline, CDR1 is MRHNA and CDR2 is SNTAGT. CDR3 nucleotide sequence: TGTGCCAGCAGTGAGGGCAGAAACACTGAAGCTTTCTTT. Amino acids: CASSEGRNTEAFF.

The chain couples TRBV28 to TRBJ1-1; no clear D gene. This CDR3 is 13 amino acids long. Trimming took off 2 bases at V and 7 bases at J, with 11 bases between the two ends. The germline gives CDR1 MDHEN, CDR2 SYDVKM. Written as DNA, the CDR3 is TGTGCCAGCAGTTTAACGGACGGGATTGAAGCTTTCTTT. It is translated as CASSLTDGIEAFF.

The rearrangement uses TRBV5-1 and TRBJ2-3, with D unclear. V lost 1 base and J 5 bases, leaving 5 bases between the germline ends. The CDR3 consists of 12 residues. Germline V gives CDR1 SGHRS, CDR2 YFSETQ. Written as DNA, the CDR3 is TGCGCCAGCAGCTTGAGAGGAGATACGCAGTATTTT. This sequence encodes CASSLRGDTQYF.

The chain combines TRBV4-1 with TRBJ2-5; D is possibly TRBD2 (6 bases). The CDR3 is made up of 15 amino acids. CDR1 MGHRA and CDR2 YSYEKL come from the germline V gene. With 0 bases removed from V and 4 bases from J, the gap between germline ends came to 12 bases. The chain's CDR3 is CASSQEPGRGETQYF. The CDR3 region has the DNA TGCGCCAGCAGCCAAGAACCCGGGAGAGGAGAGACCCAGTACTTC.

This clone was counted once. The V gene is TRBV19, the J gene TRBJ1-1; D may be TRBD1 (6 bases). Germline V gene lookup returns CDR1 LNHDA and CDR2 SQIVND (reference sequence). The V end lost 11 bases, the J end lost 5 bases, and 18 bases lay between the germline ends. The CDR3 is 13 amino acids. The CDR3 coding sequence is TGTGCCGGAACAGGGTGGCGGGCGACTGAAGCTTTCTTT. It codes for CAGTGWRATEAFF.

The V call is TRBV10-3, the J call TRBJ1-1; D is unclear. With 3 bases removed from V and 0 bases from J, the gap between germline ends came to 5 bases. The CDR3 is 13 amino acids. Germline V gene sequence: CDR1 ENHRY, CDR2 SYGVKD. CDR3 DNA sequence: TGTGCCATCAGTGATATCTTGAACACTGAAGCTTTCTTT. Its protein product is CAISDILNTEAFF.